A single sample is the source of the 25 T cell receptor beta chains below, sequenced in a study of blood T cells in healthy people across ages. Using a J-beta primer mix together with a sample-barcoded 5' primer, a second PCR was run for roughly 7 to 11 cycles. TCRdb independently ran MiXCR on the 5' RACE reads; one entry per CDR3 protein. The data show 850,000 to 1,000,000 distinct CDR3 sequences, with around 49% seen just once and 13% held by the top ten. Sequencing was carried out using blood. The receptors stem from a man aged 30-40 years in good health.

Worth noting for this clonotype: At one of its ends the junction is not consistent with the germline gene, which may arise from a read error. This chain links TRBV5-1 with TRBJ2-1; TRBD2 aligns across 9 bases. Germline V gene data show CDR1 as SGHRS and CDR2 as YFSETQ. This CDR3 comprises 15 residues. The CDR3 DNA sequence: TGCTCCAGCAGCGACGGGCTAGCGGGATACAATGAGCAGTTCTTC. This sequence encodes CSSSDGLAGYNEQFF.

This clonotype appeared a few times. This chain connects TRBV4-2 to TRBJ1-1, with TRBD1 matching over 7 bases. Germline CDR1 and CDR2: LGHNA and YNFKEQ. The junction had 4 bases not matched to a gene; V was cut back by 0 bases and J by 0 bases. This CDR3 is 16 amino acids long. CDR3 residues: CASSQEVDRVNTEAFF. The CDR3 coding sequence is TGTGCCAGCAGCCAAGAAGTAGACAGGGTGAACACTGAAGCTTTCTTT.

The chain recombines TRBV27 with TRBJ1-5; a possible D gene is TRBD1 (5 bases). CDR3 length: 15 amino acids. Germline CDR1 reads MNHEY; CDR2 reads SMNVEV (reference sequence). V was cut by 0 bases and J by 7 bases, with 13 bases left in between. In nucleotides, the CDR3 is TGTGCCAGCAGTTTATCGCCTCAGGGCGGGCAGCCCCAGCATTTT. It is translated as CASSLSPQGGQPQHF.

The chain is built from TRBV20-1 and TRBJ2-3, with D unresolved. V lost 6 bases to trimming and J lost 2 bases, with 18 bases between them. Germline V gene lookup returns CDR1 DFQATT and CDR2 SNEGSKA (reference sequence). The CDR3 runs 15 residues. The CDR3 is CSAAKGRDLTDTQYF. CDR3 nucleotide sequence: TGCAGTGCCGCCAAGGGAAGGGATCTCACAGATACGCAGTATTTT.

The V gene is TRBV6-1, the J gene TRBJ2-3; D might be TRBD2 (6 bases). Germline values: CDR1 MNHNS, CDR2 SASEGT. The CDR3 covers 15 residues. V was cut by 3 bases and J by 2 bases, with 12 bases left in between. CDR3 nucleotide sequence: TGTGCCAGCAGTGACCGGGACTCATACACAGATACGCAGTATTTT. It is translated as CASSDRDSYTDTQYF.

V and J are TRBV5-5 and TRBJ1-2, with 10 bases matching TRBD1. The J segment lost 3 bases and the V segment lost 4 bases, leaving 9 bases of the junction unmatched. This CDR3 is 16 amino acids long. Germline CDR1 SGHKS, CDR2 YYEKEE (reference sequence). This CDR3 reads CASSRDRGFSDYGYTF. As DNA, the CDR3 is TGTGCCAGCAGCCGGGACAGGGGTTTTTCTGACTATGGCTACACCTTC.

In this sample, this clonotype turned up a few times. The chain has TRBV4-1 and TRBJ2-1, with 14 bases matching TRBD2. J gave up 0 bases and V 1 base, and 11 bases lay outside the gene matches. This CDR3 region has 21 residues. Looked up from germline, CDR1 is MGHRA and CDR2 is YSYEKL. In DNA form, the CDR3 reads TGCGCCAGCAGCCAAGCCCCCTTCGGACTAGCGGGGGGACTCTCCTACAATGAGCAGTTCTTC. Translating it yields CASSQAPFGLAGGLSYNEQFF.

The chain uses TRBV7-2 and TRBJ2-7; the match to TRBD1 covers 11 bases. The germline V gene encodes CDR1 SGHTA and CDR2 FQGNSA. This CDR3 spans 17 amino acids. Losses at the gene ends were 6 bases for V and 0 bases for J; bases not matched to a gene: 10. The CDR3 region is CASSLTSGTGGSYEQYF. The DNA for the CDR3 is TGTGCCAGCAGTTTAACCTCCGGGACAGGGGGCTCCTACGAGCAGTACTTC.

The chain has TRBV20-1 and TRBJ2-2; 8 positions agree with TRBD1. Looked up from germline, CDR1 is DFQATT and CDR2 is SNEGSKA (reference sequence). The CDR3 has 17 amino acids. V dropped 4 bases and J dropped 5; count of bases not matched to a gene: 15. The CDR3 DNA reads as TGCAGTGCTACTGGGACAGGCCATTCTGAGTGGACCGGGGAGCTGTTTTTT. It specifies CSATGTGHSEWTGELFF.

V gene TRBV4-2 combines with J gene TRBJ2-2, with D perhaps TRBD1 (6 bases). The germline CDR1 and CDR2 sequences are LGHNA and YNFKEQ. V was clipped by 0 bases and J by 3 bases, with 11 bases between them. CDR3 size: 16 residues. CDR3 bases: TGTGCCAGCAGCCAAGAATACCAGGGGCACACCGGGGAGCTGTTTTTT. It is translated as CASSQEYQGHTGELFF.

This clonotype has more than one count but fewer than ten. The V and J genes are TRBV27 and TRBJ1-2; 7 nucleotides agree with TRBD1. The CDR3 runs 14 residues. Unmatched junction bases numbered 10, after V lost 5 bases and J lost 7 bases. CDR1 MNHEY and CDR2 SMNVEV come from the germline V gene (reference sequence). CDR3 nucleotides: TGTGCCAGCAGTCCGGTAGGGACAGCCCTTGGCTACACCTTC. Encoded protein: CASSPVGTALGYTF.

In DNA, the CDR3 is TGTGCCAGCAGAACCAGGACTAGCGGGAGTCAAGAGACCCAGTACTTC. Encoded protein: CASRTRTSGSQETQYF. The chain couples TRBV12-3 or TRBV12-4 to TRBJ2-5, with TRBD2 matching over 13 bases. The V segment lost 6 bases and the J segment 2 bases; nucleotides outside the gene matches: 6. The CDR3 runs to 16 residues.

This rearrangement joins TRBV4-3 to TRBJ2-1; no definite D call. Germline CDR1 LGHNA, CDR2 YSLEER. There are 16 residues in the CDR3. The ends were cut back, 0 bases at V and 4 bases at J, with 13 bases in the middle. The CDR3 DNA reads TGCGCCAGCAGCCAAGAAATAGCCCCCGGGTACAATGAGCAGTTCTTC. Encoded protein: CASSQEIAPGYNEQFF.

The chain uses TRBV11-2 and TRBJ1-5; 7 positions agree with TRBD1. The CDR3 has 14 amino acids. Germline CDR1 reads SGHAT; CDR2 reads FQNNGV. V shed 5 bases, J shed 6 bases, and the junction held 7 bases outside the gene matches. The DNA for the CDR3 is TGTGCCAGCAGCGTTGGGACAGCCGGTCAGCCCCAGCATTTT. Amino acids: CASSVGTAGQPQHF.

The chain uses TRBV20-1 and TRBJ2-7; TRBD1 or TRBD2 may be the D gene (6 bases each). From germline, CDR1 is DFQATT and CDR2 SNEGSKA (reference sequence). This CDR3 spans 14 amino acids. V lost 2 bases to trimming and J lost 2 bases, with 13 bases between them. CDR3 residues: CSARRPGAAYEQYF. The CDR3 DNA is TGCAGTGCTAGAAGGCCGGGGGCCGCCTACGAGCAGTACTTC.

The rearrangement uses TRBV3-1 and TRBJ2-3, with 7 bases matching TRBD2. This CDR3 spans 16 amino acids. Germline CDR1 is LGHDT and CDR2 is YNNKEL (reference sequence). V was pared by 4 bases and J by 0 bases, with 7 bases of the junction left unmatched. The CDR3, as DNA: TGTGCCAGCAGCCGCAGGGACTACACTAGCACAGATACGCAGTATTTT. Residues: CASSRRDYTSTDTQYF.

The gene calls are TRBV27 and TRBJ2-5, with D hard to call. The CDR3 totals 13 residues. Germline-derived CDR1 and CDR2 are MNHEY and SMNVEV (reference sequence). V was cut by 11 bases and J by 5 bases, with 18 bases left in between. The chain's CDR3 is CASNGGVTETQYF. CDR3 bases: TGTGCCTCCAATGGTGGGGTTACCGAGACCCAGTACTTC.

The CDR3 loop reads CASSLLGSSYNEQFF. The CDR3 region has the DNA TGTGCCAGCAGTTTATTGGGTAGCTCCTACAATGAGCAGTTCTTC. The chain has TRBV27 and TRBJ2-1; D unresolved. Trimming took off 1 base at V and 0 bases at J, with 7 bases between the two ends. From germline, CDR1 is MNHEY and CDR2 SMNVEV (reference sequence). The CDR3 runs 15 residues.

The rearrangement joins TRBV3-1 to TRBJ1-1, with 8 bases identical to TRBD1. V lost 1 base and J lost 11; bases outside the gene matches: 9. The CDR3 totals 14 residues. Per the germline V gene, CDR1 is LGHDT and CDR2 is YNNKEL (reference sequence). CDR3 region: CASSQVSAGGDAFF. The CDR3 nucleotides are TGTGCCAGCAGCCAAGTTTCGGCAGGGGGCGACGCTTTCTTT. Filled out from reference TRBV3-1 and TRBJ1-1, the complete variable domain reads DTAVSQTPKYLVTQMGNDKSIKCEQNLGHDTMYWYKQDSKKFLKIMFSYNNKELIINETVPNRFSPKSPDKAHLNLHINSLELGDSAVYFCASSQVSAGGDAFFGQGTRLTVV.

This chain joins TRBV7-9 and TRBJ2-1; tentatively, D is TRBD2 (6 bases). CDR3 length: 14 amino acids. Per the germline V gene, CDR1 is SEHNR and CDR2 is FQNEAQ (reference sequence). Trimming shortened V by 3 bases and J by 7 bases, and 13 bases separated the two germline ends. The chain's CDR3 is CASSLRDQPNEQFF. The CDR3 DNA reads as TGTGCCAGCAGCTTGCGGGATCAACCTAATGAGCAGTTCTTC.

This clonotype was counted between two and nine times. V usage is TRBV2 and J usage is TRBJ2-4; 7 bases agree with TRBD1. V lost 7 bases to trimming and J lost 3 bases; unmatched junction nucleotides: 9. There are 15 residues in the CDR3. The germline V gene encodes CDR1 SNHLY and CDR2 FYNNEI. The CDR3 loop is CASIPPGDSKNIQYF. The CDR3 coding sequence is TGTGCCAGCATTCCTCCCGGGGACAGCAAAAACATTCAGTACTTC.

The rearrangement uses TRBV28 and TRBJ2-5, with a tentative D call TRBD2 (5 bases). The germline V gene encodes CDR1 MDHEN and CDR2 SYDVKM. This CDR3 contains 14 residues. Trimming took 2 bases from V and 0 from J, leaving 7 bases between them. In DNA form, the CDR3 reads TGTGCCAGCAGTTTAATGGAGGACCAAGAGACCCAGTACTTC. Protein: CASSLMEDQETQYF.

The chain links TRBV20-1 to TRBJ2-1; D perhaps matches TRBD1 (6 bases). Germline values: CDR1 DFQATT, CDR2 SNEGSKA (reference sequence). The V end lost 4 bases, the J end lost 1 base, and 11 bases lay between the germline ends. This CDR3 contains 14 residues. DNA for the CDR3: TGCAGTGCTACACCACAGGGTTCCTACAATGAGCAGTTCTTC. Translation gives CSATPQGSYNEQFF.

This chain connects TRBV5-1 to TRBJ2-1, with 8 bases fitting TRBD1. V shed 4 bases, J shed 2 bases, and the junction held 8 bases outside the gene matches. The CDR3 has 16 residues. CDR1 and CDR2 (germline): SGHRS, YFSETQ. Here the CDR3 reads CASSGYRGSTYNEQFF. The CDR3 region has the DNA TGCGCCAGCAGCGGCTACAGGGGGTCTACCTACAATGAGCAGTTCTTC. Drawing the rest from reference TRBV5-1 and TRBJ2-1, the complete variable domain is KAGVTQTPRYLIKTRGQQVTLSCSPISGHRSVSWYQQTPGQGLQFLFEYFSETQRNKGNFPGRFSGRQFSNSRSEMNVSTLELGDSALYLCASSGYRGSTYNEQFFGPGTRLTVL.

This chain uses TRBV7-3 with TRBJ2-1; possibly TRBD2 for D (6 bases). CDR1 and CDR2 from the germline V gene are SGHTA and FQGTGA. The CDR3 loop spans 14 amino acids. The V and J ends lost 5 bases and 2 bases respectively, with 10 bases between them. The CDR3 DNA reads as TGTGCCAGCAGCCAGGAGGGCGCCTACAATGAGCAGTTCTTC. Translation: CASSQEGAYNEQFF.